The subject of this entry is one T cell receptor beta chain. Its antigen is not identified. A CD45RA+ naive subset and a CD45RA-negative memory subset were split from CD4+ cells. The data originate from a study of shared clonotypes between healthy human individuals. Study-wide results and caveats: Relative to clonotypes present in all four donors, those not shared had lower generation probabilities. The study found about 5% of naive CD4 clonotypes shared across several donors. Donors were few, which limited the genetic and exposure-history diversity represented.

Data came from immunoSEQ multiplex PCR; TCRdb stores just in-frame clones and leaves some out. In the table there are about 990,000 clones, 75% to 85% of which are singletons. Germline-derived CDR1 and CDR2 are MNHEY and SVGAGI. V shed 4 bases and J shed 2 bases, with 9 bases lying between them. This CDR3 spans 13 amino acids. The sample taken for sequencing was memory CD4+ T cells from PBMCs. Subset defined: CD45RA-negative fraction. This TCR derives from a man aged 18-30 years in good health. Some clones in this sample may be carry-over from other donors' samples. The rearrangement links TRBV6-5 to TRBJ2-7; D ambiguous. CDR3 bases: TGTGCCAGCAGTTCCACACCGACCTACGAGCAGTACTTC. Its protein product is CASSSTPTYEQYF.